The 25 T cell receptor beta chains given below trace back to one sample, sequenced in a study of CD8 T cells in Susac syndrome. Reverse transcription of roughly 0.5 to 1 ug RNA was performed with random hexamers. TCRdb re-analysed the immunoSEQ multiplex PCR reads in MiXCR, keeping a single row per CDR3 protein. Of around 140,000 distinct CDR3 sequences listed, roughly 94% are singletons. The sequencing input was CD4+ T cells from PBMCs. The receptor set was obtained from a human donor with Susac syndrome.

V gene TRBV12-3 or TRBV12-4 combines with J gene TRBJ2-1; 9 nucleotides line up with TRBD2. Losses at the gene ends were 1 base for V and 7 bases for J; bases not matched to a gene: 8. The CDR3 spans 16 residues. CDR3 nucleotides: TGTGCCAGCAGTTTAGGGCTAGCGGGGCTAAGGAATGAGCAGTTCTTC. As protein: CASSLGLAGLRNEQFF.

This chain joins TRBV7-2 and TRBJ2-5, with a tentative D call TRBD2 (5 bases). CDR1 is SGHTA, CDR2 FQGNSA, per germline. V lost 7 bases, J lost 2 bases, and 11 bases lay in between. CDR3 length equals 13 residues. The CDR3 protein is CASTLIAQETQYF. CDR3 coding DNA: TGTGCCAGCACCCTAATAGCGCAAGAGACCCAGTACTTC.

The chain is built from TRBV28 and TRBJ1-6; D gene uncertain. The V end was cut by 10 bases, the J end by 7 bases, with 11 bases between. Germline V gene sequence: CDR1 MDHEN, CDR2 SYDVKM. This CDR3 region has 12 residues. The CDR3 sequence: CATLRVNSPLHF. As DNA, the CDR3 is TGTGCCACGCTGCGGGTGAATTCACCCCTCCACTTT.

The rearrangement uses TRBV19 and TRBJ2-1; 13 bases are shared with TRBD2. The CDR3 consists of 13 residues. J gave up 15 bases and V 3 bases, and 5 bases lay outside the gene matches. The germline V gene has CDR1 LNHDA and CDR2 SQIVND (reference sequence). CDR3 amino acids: CASSMGLAGKAFF. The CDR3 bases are TGTGCCAGTAGTATGGGACTAGCGGGAAAGGCGTTCTTC.

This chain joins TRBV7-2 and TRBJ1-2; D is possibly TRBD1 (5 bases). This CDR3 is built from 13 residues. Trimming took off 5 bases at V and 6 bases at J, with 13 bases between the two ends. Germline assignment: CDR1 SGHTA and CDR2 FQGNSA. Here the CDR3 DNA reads TGTGCCAGCAGCCCCCGAAGAGGGGATGGCTACACCTTC. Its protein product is CASSPRRGDGYTF. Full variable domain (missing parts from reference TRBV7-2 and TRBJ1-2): GAGVSQSPSNKVTEKGKDVELRCDPISGHTALYWYRQSLGQGLEFLIYFQGNSAPDKSGLPSDRFSAERTGGSVSTLTIQRTQQEDSAVYLCASSPRRGDGYTFGSGTRLTVV.

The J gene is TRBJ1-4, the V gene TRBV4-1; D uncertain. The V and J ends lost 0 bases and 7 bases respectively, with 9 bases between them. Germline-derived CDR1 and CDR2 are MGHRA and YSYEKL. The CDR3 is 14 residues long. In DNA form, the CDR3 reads TGCGCCAGCAGCCAAGATTCGCTGGGTGAAAAACTGTTTTTT. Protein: CASSQDSLGEKLFF.

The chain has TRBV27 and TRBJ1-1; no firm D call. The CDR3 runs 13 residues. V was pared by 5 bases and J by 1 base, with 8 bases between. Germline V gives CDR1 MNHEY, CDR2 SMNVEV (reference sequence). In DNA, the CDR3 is TGTGCCAGCAGTCGAATTGGGAACACTGAAGCTTTCTTT. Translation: CASSRIGNTEAFF.

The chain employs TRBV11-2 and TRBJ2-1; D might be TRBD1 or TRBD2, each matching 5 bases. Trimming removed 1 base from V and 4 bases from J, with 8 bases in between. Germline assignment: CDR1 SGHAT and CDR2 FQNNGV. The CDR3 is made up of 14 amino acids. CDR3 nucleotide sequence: TGTGCCAGCAGCTTAGTTTGGGGGTACAATGAGCAGTTCTTC. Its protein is CASSLVWGYNEQFF.

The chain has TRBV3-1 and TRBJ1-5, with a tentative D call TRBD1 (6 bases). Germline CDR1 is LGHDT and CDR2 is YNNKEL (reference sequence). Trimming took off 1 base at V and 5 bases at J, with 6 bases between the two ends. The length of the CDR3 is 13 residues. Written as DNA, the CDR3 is TGTGCCAGCAGCCAAGGGGGGCATCAGCCCCAGCATTTT. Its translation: CASSQGGHQPQHF. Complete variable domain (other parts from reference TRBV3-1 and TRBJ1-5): DTAVSQTPKYLVTQMGNDKSIKCEQNLGHDTMYWYKQDSKKFLKIMFSYNNKELIINETVPNRFSPKSPDKAHLNLHINSLELGDSAVYFCASSQGGHQPQHFGDGTRLSIL.

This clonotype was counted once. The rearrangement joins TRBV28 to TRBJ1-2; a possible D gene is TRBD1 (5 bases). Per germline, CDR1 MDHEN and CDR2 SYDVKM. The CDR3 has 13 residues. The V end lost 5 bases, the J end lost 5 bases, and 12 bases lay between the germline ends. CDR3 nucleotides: TGTGCCAGCAGTAAGGGGATTGGGTATGGCTACACCTTC. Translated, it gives CASSKGIGYGYTF.

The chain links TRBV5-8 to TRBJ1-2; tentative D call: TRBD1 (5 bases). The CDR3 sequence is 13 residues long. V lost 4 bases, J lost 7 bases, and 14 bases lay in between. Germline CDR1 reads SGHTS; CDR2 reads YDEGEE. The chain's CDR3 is CASSDRPRGGYTF. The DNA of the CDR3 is TGTGCCAGCAGCGACAGACCACGGGGTGGCTACACCTTC.

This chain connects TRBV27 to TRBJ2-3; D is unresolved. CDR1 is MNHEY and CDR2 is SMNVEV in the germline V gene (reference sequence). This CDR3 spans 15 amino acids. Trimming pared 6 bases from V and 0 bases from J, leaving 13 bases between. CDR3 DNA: TGTGCCAGCAGATTCGGATTATCTAGCACAGATACGCAGTATTTT. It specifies CASRFGLSSTDTQYF.

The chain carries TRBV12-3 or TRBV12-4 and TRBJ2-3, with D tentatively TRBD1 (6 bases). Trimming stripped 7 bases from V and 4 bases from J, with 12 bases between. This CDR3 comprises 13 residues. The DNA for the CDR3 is TGTGCCAGCAACTCGGACAGTCCAGATACGCAGTATTTT. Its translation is CASNSDSPDTQYF.

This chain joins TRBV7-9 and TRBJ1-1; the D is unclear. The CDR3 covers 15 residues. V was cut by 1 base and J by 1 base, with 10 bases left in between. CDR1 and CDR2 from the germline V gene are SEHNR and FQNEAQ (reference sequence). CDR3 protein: CASSLGSAPNTEAFF. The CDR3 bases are TGTGCCAGCAGCTTAGGGTCAGCTCCGAACACTGAAGCTTTCTTT.

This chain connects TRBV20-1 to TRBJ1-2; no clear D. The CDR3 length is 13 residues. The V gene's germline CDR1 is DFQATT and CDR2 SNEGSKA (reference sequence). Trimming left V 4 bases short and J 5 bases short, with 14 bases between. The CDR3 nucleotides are TGCAGTGCTACCCCGGGAGGGAAGTATGGCTACACCTTC. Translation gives CSATPGGKYGYTF.

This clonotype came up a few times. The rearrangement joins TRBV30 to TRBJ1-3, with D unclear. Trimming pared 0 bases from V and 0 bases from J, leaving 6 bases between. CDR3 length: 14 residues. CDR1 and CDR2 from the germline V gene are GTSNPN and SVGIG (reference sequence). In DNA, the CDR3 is TGTGCCTGGAGTGTGGGCGGCTCTGGAAACACCATATATTTT. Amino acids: CAWSVGGSGNTIYF. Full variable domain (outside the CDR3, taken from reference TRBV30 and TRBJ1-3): SQTIHQWPATLVQPVGSPLSLECTVEGTSNPNLYWYRQAAGRGLQLLFYSVGIGQISSEVPQNLSASRPQDRQFILSSKKLLLSDSGFYLCAWSVGGSGNTIYFGEGSWLTVV.

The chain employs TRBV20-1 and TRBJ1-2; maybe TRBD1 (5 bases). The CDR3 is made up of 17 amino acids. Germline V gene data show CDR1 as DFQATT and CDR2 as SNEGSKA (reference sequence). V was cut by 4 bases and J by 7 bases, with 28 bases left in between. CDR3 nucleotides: TGCAGTGCTATCGACTCTGGGGACCGGACATCGGCGGGTGGCTACACCTTC. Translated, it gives CSAIDSGDRTSAGGYTF.

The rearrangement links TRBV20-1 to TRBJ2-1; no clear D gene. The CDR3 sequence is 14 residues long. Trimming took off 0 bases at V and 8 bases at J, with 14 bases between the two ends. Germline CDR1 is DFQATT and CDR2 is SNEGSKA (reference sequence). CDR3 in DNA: TGCAGTGCTAGAGATTCGACGAGAGACTATGAGCAGTTCTTC. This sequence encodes CSARDSTRDYEQFF.

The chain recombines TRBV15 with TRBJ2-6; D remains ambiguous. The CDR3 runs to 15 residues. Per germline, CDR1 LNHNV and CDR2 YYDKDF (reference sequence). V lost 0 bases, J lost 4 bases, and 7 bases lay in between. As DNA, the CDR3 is TGTGCCACCAGCAGAGATCGGGTAGGGGCCAACGTCCTGACTTTC. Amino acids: CATSRDRVGANVLTF.

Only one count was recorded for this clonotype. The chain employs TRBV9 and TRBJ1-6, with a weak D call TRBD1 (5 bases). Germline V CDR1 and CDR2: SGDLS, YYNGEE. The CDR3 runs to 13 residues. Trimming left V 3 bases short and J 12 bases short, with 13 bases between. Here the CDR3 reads CASSGTGPLPLHF. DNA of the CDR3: TGTGCCAGCAGCGGGACGGGGCCCCTACCCCTCCACTTT.

In DNA form, the CDR3 reads TGTGCCAGCAGCGTGGGACAGGGGATCTCCTACGAGCAGTACTTC. This codes for CASSVGQGISYEQYF. The gene calls are TRBV9 and TRBJ2-7; the match to TRBD1 covers 10 bases. J lost 0 bases, V lost 2 bases, and 2 bases had no gene match. The CDR3 sequence is 15 residues long. In germline, CDR1 is SGDLS, CDR2 YYNGEE.

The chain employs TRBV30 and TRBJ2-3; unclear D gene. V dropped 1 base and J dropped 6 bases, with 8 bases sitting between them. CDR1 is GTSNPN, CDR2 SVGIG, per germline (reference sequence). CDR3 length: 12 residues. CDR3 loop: CAWSALMDTQYF. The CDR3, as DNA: TGTGCCTGGAGTGCTCTCATGGATACGCAGTATTTT.

CDR3 sequence (DNA): TGTGCCAGCAGCCGGCGGCTAGCGGAGATAGTCTACAATGAGCAGTTCTTC. It is translated as CASSRRLAEIVYNEQFF. J is TRBJ2-1 and V is TRBV12-3 or TRBV12-4, with TRBD2 matching 7 bases. The CDR3 runs 17 residues. The trim removed 6 bases at V and 3 bases at J, leaving 14 bases unmatched.

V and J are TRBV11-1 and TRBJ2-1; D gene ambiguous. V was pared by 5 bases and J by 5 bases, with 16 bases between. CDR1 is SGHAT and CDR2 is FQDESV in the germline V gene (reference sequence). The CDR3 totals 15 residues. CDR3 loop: CASSLGATANNEQFF. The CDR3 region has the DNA TGTGCCAGCAGCCTGGGTGCTACCGCAAACAATGAGCAGTTCTTC.

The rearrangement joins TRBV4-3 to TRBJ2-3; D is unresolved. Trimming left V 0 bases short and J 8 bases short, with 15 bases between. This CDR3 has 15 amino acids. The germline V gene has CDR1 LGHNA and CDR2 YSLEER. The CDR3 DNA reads TGCGCCAGCAGCCAAGATATGAGTAGCAAGGTTACGCAGTATTTT. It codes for CASSQDMSSKVTQYF.